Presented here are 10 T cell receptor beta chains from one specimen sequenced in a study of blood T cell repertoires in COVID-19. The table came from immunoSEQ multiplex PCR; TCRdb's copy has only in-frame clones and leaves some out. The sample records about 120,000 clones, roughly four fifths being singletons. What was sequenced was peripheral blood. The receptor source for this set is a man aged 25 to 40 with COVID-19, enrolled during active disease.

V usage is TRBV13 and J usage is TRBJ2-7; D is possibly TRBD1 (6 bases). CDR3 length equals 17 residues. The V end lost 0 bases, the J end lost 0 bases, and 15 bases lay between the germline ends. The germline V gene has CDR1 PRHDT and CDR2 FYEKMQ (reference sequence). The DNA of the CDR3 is TGTGCCAGCAGCTTAGGCCTCGGGCAGGGGAGCTCCTACGAGCAGTACTTC. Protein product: CASSLGLGQGSSYEQYF.

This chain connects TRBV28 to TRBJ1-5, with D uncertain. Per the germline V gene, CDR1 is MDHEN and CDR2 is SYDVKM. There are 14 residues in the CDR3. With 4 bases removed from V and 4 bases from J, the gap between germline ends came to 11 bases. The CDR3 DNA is TGTGCCAGCAGTTCAAGAGCACGGAATCAGCCCCAGCATTTT. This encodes CASSSRARNQPQHF.

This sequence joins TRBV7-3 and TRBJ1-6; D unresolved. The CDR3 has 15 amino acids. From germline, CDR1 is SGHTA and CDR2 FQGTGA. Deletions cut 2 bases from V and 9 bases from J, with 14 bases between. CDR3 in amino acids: CASSLGGRSGSPLHF. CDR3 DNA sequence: TGTGCCAGCAGCTTAGGTGGCCGCTCGGGTTCACCCCTCCACTTT.

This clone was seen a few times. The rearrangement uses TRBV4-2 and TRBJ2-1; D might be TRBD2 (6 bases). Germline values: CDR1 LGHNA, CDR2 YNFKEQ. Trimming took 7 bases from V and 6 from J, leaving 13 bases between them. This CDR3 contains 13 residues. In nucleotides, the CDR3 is TGTGCCAGCACCGGGGTGGGAGGCAATGAGCAGTTCTTC. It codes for CASTGVGGNEQFF.

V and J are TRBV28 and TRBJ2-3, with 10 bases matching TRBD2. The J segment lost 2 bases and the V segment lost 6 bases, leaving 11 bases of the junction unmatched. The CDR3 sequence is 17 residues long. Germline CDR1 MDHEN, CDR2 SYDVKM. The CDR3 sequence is CASRPTLAGGSTDTQYF. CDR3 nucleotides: TGTGCCAGCAGACCGACATTAGCGGGGGGTTCCACAGATACGCAGTATTTT.

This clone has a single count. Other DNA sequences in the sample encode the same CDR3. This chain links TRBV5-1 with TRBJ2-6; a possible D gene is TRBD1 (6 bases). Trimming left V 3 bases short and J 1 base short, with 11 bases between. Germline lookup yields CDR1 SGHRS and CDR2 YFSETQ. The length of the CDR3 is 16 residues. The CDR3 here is CASSSTGLSGANVLTF. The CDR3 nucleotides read TGCGCCAGCAGCTCTACAGGGTTATCTGGGGCCAACGTCCTGACTTTC. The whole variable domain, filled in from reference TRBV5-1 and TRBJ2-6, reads KAGVTQTPRYLIKTRGQQVTLSCSPISGHRSVSWYQQTPGQGLQFLFEYFSETQRNKGNFPGRFSGRQFSNSRSEMNVSTLELGDSALYLCASSSTGLSGANVLTFGAGSRLTVL.

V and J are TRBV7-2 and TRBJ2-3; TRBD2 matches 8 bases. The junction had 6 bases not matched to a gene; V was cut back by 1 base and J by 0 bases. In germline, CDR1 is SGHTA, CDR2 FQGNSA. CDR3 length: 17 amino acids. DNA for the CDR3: TGTGCCAGCAGCTTAGGTCGATTAGCGGGAAGCACAGATACGCAGTATTTT. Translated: CASSLGRLAGSTDTQYF.

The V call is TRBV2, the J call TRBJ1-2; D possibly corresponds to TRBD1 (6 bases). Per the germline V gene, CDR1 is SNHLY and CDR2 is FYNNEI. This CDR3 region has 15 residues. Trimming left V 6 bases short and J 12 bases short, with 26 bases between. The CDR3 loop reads CASRTPRGGGRSNTF. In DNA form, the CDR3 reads TGTGCCAGCAGGACCCCCCGGGGAGGGGGAAGGTCCAACACCTTC.

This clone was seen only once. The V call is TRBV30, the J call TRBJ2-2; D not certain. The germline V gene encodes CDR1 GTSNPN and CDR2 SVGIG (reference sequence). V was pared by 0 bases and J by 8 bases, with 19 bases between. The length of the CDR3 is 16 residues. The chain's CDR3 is CAWSVQGLVMAGELFF. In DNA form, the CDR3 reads TGTGCCTGGAGTGTACAAGGTCTAGTGATGGCTGGGGAGCTGTTTTTT. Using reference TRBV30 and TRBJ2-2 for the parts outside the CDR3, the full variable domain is SQTIHQWPATLVQPVGSPLSLECTVEGTSNPNLYWYRQAAGRGLQLLFYSVGIGQISSEVPQNLSASRPQDRQFILSSKKLLLSDSGFYLCAWSVQGLVMAGELFFGEGSRLTVL.

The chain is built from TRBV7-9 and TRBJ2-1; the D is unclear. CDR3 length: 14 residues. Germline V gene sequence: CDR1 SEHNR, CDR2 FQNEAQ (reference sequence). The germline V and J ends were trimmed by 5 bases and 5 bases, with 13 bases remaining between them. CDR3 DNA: TGTGCCAGCAGCCCACCCGGCGGTGACAATGAGCAGTTCTTC. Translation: CASSPPGGDNEQFF.